These 11 T cell receptor beta chains came from one sample sequenced in a study of Ad26.COV2.S vaccination and SARS-CoV-2 variants. Treatment denoted: over 15 received Ad26.COV2.S at low or high dose, single or two shots; about five received placebo; per-sample allocation not given. After the first vaccine or placebo injection, samples were drawn on day 63. The protocol was immunoSEQ multiplex PCR, while the TCRdb copy is restricted to in-frame clones and leaves out a portion. The sample has about 420,000 clones, 88% seen once; the top ten hold 3.6%. The source was peripheral blood, collected in a trial of Ad26.COV2.S vaccine versus placebo. Receptor source: a person aged 18-60 years who received the Ad26.COV2.S COVID-19 vaccine or a placebo.

The chain uses TRBV6-5 and TRBJ1-4, with D possibly being TRBD1 (6 bases). Looked up from germline, CDR1 is MNHEY and CDR2 is SVGAGI. V was pared by 9 bases and J by 0 bases, with 11 bases between. The CDR3 runs 14 residues. The CDR3 DNA follows: TGTGCCAGTAGGAGGGGGGCAACTAATGAAAAACTGTTTTTT. Protein: CASRRGATNEKLFF.

This clone was picked up a small number of times. Other DNA sequences in the same sample also yield this CDR3. In DNA, the CDR3 is TGTGCCAGCAGCTTTACACCCGGAAACACCATATATTTT. Its protein is CASSFTPGNTIYF. The chain links TRBV5-6 to TRBJ1-3; no definite D call. The germline V and J ends were trimmed by 2 bases and 4 bases, with 7 bases remaining between them. The CDR3 contains 13 residues. CDR1 and CDR2 (germline): SGHDT, YYEEEE.

This rearrangement joins TRBV4-1 to TRBJ2-7; D perhaps matches TRBD1 (6 bases). The V and J ends lost 2 bases and 4 bases respectively, with 12 bases between them. This CDR3 has 14 residues. Germline V gives CDR1 MGHRA, CDR2 YSYEKL. The CDR3 loop reads CASSQQQGMYEQYF. The CDR3 nucleotides read TGCGCCAGCAGCCAACAACAGGGTATGTACGAGCAGTACTTC.

The chain couples TRBV7-9 to TRBJ2-3, with 10 bases lining up with TRBD2. The CDR3 runs to 16 residues. Germline assignment: CDR1 SEHNR and CDR2 FQNEAQ (reference sequence). V lost 2 bases to trimming and J lost 7 bases; unmatched junction nucleotides: 9. The CDR3, as DNA: TGTGCCAGCAGCTTATGGCTAGCGGGGGACTCTAATACGCAGTATTTT. This sequence encodes CASSLWLAGDSNTQYF. Using reference TRBV7-9 and TRBJ2-3 for the parts outside the CDR3, the full variable domain is DTGVSQNPRHKITKRGQNVTFRCDPISEHNRLYWYRQTLGQGPEFLTYFQNEAQLEKSRLLSDRFSAERPKGSFSTLEIQRTEQGDSAMYLCASSLWLAGDSNTQYFGPGTRLTVL.

This clone has just one count. In the same sample, other DNA sequences code for this CDR3. V gene TRBV7-9 combines with J gene TRBJ1-4, with TRBD1 matching 9 bases. V lost 3 bases to trimming and J lost 8 bases; unmatched junction nucleotides: 4. Germline assignment: CDR1 SEHNR and CDR2 FQNEAQ (reference sequence). The CDR3 runs to 14 residues. This chain's CDR3 is CASSFGQGREKLFF. The CDR3 DNA is TGTGCCAGCAGCTTTGGACAGGGGAGGGAAAAACTGTTTTTT.

In this sample, this clone turned up once. The chain employs TRBV6-2 or TRBV6-3 and TRBJ2-1; 8 positions match TRBD1. The CDR3 has 17 amino acids. Germline lookup yields CDR1 MNHEY and CDR2 SVGEGT. Unmatched junction bases numbered 11, after V lost 6 bases and J lost 1 base. As DNA, the CDR3 is TGTGCCAGCAGCCCTGACAGGGGAGTTTCATCCTACAATGAGCAGTTCTTC. Translation gives CASSPDRGVSSYNEQFF.

This chain joins TRBV18 and TRBJ1-1; D gene unclear. The CDR3 covers 13 residues. V lost 4 bases, J lost 4 bases, and 10 bases lay in between. Germline-derived CDR1 and CDR2 are KGHSH and LQKENI. The CDR3 sequence is CASSLGEGTEAFF. CDR3 sequence (DNA): TGTGCCAGCTCACTCGGAGAAGGCACTGAAGCTTTCTTT.

J is TRBJ2-5 and V is TRBV11-1, with D unresolved. The CDR3 spans 13 residues. V was trimmed by 1 base and J by 3 bases, leaving 6 bases between them. Germline CDR1 SGHAT, CDR2 FQDESV (reference sequence). Here the CDR3 DNA reads TGTGCCAGCAGCTTAGAGTTGGAAGAGACCCAGTACTTC. This sequence encodes CASSLELEETQYF.

The chain couples TRBV3-1 (or the pseudogene TRBV3-2) to TRBJ2-6, with a possible D match to TRBD1 (5 bases). Germline V gene data show CDR1 as LGHDT and CDR2 as YNNKEL (reference sequence). The CDR3 runs 18 residues. Trimming removed 0 bases at V and 2 bases at J, with 14 bases between. CDR3 nucleotides: TGTGCCAGCAGCCAAGATGTGGCCAGGGTCCCTGGGGCCAACGTCCTGACTTTC. Amino acids: CASSQDVARVPGANVLTF.

The J gene is TRBJ1-6, the V gene TRBV7-2, with D uncertain. The V and J ends lost 2 bases and 13 bases respectively, with 12 bases between them. This CDR3 is 13 amino acids long. CDR1 and CDR2 (germline): SGHTA, FQGNSA. CDR3 nucleotide sequence: TGTGCCAGCAGCTTAAGGTTGATTTCCCCCCTCCACTTT. This gives the protein CASSLRLISPLHF.

CDR3 sequence: CASSQKAGLAGSTGELFF. CDR3 DNA: TGCGCCAGCAGCCAAAAGGCTGGGCTAGCGGGGAGCACCGGGGAGCTGTTTTTT. V is TRBV4-1 and J is TRBJ2-2; 9 positions agree with TRBD2. V was pared by 2 bases and J by 4 bases, with 11 bases of the junction left unmatched. The germline CDR1 and CDR2 sequences are MGHRA and YSYEKL. The CDR3 loop spans 18 amino acids.